This passage covers 19 T cell receptor beta chains from one sample sequenced in a study of B cell selection in AIRE deficiency. The sorted conventional CD4 T cells were gated as CD4+CD127+. The protocol was immunoSEQ multiplex PCR, while the TCRdb copy is restricted to in-frame clones and leaves out a portion. The table lists about 25,000 clones, roughly 95% of them singletons. Material: CD4+CD127+ conventional T cells sorted from PBMCs. These receptors were taken from a human donor in good health.

The V and J genes are TRBV6-5 and TRBJ2-3, with a weak D call TRBD2 (6 bases). Trimming left V 6 bases short and J 0 bases short, with 13 bases between. The CDR3 spans 15 residues. Germline values: CDR1 MNHEY, CDR2 SVGAGI. CDR3 loop: CASSLAGISTDTQYF. CDR3 DNA sequence: TGTGCCAGCAGCCTGGCGGGGATAAGCACAGATACGCAGTATTTT.

The chain carries TRBV6-1 and TRBJ2-7; D might be TRBD1 or TRBD2, each matching 7 bases. The germline V and J ends were trimmed by 8 bases and 3 bases, with 17 bases remaining between them. CDR3 size: 14 residues. CDR1 and CDR2 from the germline V gene are MNHNS and SASEGT. The CDR3 DNA is TGTGCCAGCGGGAGACAGGGAGGGAACTACGAGCAGTACTTC. Amino acids: CASGRQGGNYEQYF.

V is TRBV5-1 and J is TRBJ2-1; 11 nucleotides line up with TRBD2. This CDR3 is built from 14 residues. Germline CDR1 is SGHRS and CDR2 is YFSETQ. Trimming removed 4 bases from V and 7 bases from J; junction bases left unmatched: 4. The CDR3 loop is CASSVGTSGNEQFF. CDR3 DNA: TGCGCCAGCAGCGTCGGGACTAGCGGTAATGAGCAGTTCTTC. Based on the CDR3 plus reference TRBV5-1 and TRBJ2-1, the full variable domain is KAGVTQTPRYLIKTRGQQVTLSCSPISGHRSVSWYQQTPGQGLQFLFEYFSETQRNKGNFPGRFSGRQFSNSRSEMNVSTLELGDSALYLCASSVGTSGNEQFFGPGTRLTVL.

The chain recombines TRBV19 with TRBJ1-2, with D maybe TRBD1 (5 bases). This CDR3 is built from 14 residues. Per germline, CDR1 LNHDA and CDR2 SQIVND (reference sequence). The ends were cut back, 10 bases at V and 5 bases at J, with 20 bases in the middle. This CDR3 reads CATGDELRGYGYTF. For the CDR3, the DNA is TGTGCCACCGGGGATGAGCTCCGGGGGTATGGCTACACCTTC.

The rearrangement links TRBV12-5 to TRBJ2-3; TRBD1 or TRBD2 may be the D gene (6 bases each). The length of the CDR3 is 16 residues. The V and J ends lost 6 bases and 1 base respectively, with 17 bases between them. Germline lookup yields CDR1 LGHNT and CDR2 FRNRAP. As DNA, the CDR3 is TGTGCTAGTGGGCCAAAGCCGGGGGCGCGCACAGATACGCAGTATTTT. Protein: CASGPKPGARTDTQYF.

This chain uses TRBV19 with TRBJ1-1; tentatively, D is TRBD1 (5 bases). CDR3 length: 14 residues. CDR1 LNHDA and CDR2 SQIVND come from the germline V gene (reference sequence). With 3 bases removed from V and 4 bases from J, the gap between germline ends came to 12 bases. The CDR3 DNA is TGTGCCAGTAGTATCCGATTAAGGGGCACTGAAGCTTTCTTT. Translation: CASSIRLRGTEAFF.

The chain recombines TRBV10-3 with TRBJ1-2; D gene unclear. The ends were cut back, 7 bases at V and 8 bases at J, with 14 bases in the middle. Per the germline V gene, CDR1 is ENHRY and CDR2 is SYGVKD. This CDR3 comprises 12 residues. For the CDR3, the DNA is TGTGCCATCACGGACGGAAGGAAGGGCTACACCTTC. Its translation is CAITDGRKGYTF.

The chain has TRBV29-1 and TRBJ2-5; possibly TRBD1 for D (5 bases). V lost 7 bases and J 4 bases, leaving 22 bases between the germline ends. CDR1 and CDR2 from the germline V gene are SQVTM and ANQGSEA. The CDR3 loop spans 15 amino acids. The CDR3 bases are TGCAGCGCTAGTCATAAAGGGGCAGGGATAGAGACCCAGTACTTC. The encoded protein is CSASHKGAGIETQYF.

The V and J genes are TRBV4-1 and TRBJ1-2; D gene uncertain. Germline V gives CDR1 MGHRA, CDR2 YSYEKL. Deletions cut 1 base from V and 5 bases from J, with 11 bases between. The CDR3 totals 14 residues. The CDR3 sequence is CASSQGGSEYGYTF. CDR3 DNA sequence: TGCGCCAGCAGCCAAGGAGGCAGTGAGTATGGCTACACCTTC.

The CDR3 DNA reads TGTGCCAGCAGTTCCGGGACTAGAGAGGGCCGAAACATTCAGTACTTC. Protein sequence: CASSSGTREGRNIQYF. This chain connects TRBV6-6 to TRBJ2-4; 8 bases match TRBD2. The CDR3 has 16 residues. Germline-derived CDR1 and CDR2 are MNHNY and SVGAGI (reference sequence). Germline trimming cut 4 bases from V and 6 bases from J; bases unmatched to any gene: 11.

The chain links TRBV10-3 to TRBJ1-2; D not resolved. Trimming left V 4 bases short and J 0 bases short, with 9 bases between. Germline CDR1 and CDR2: ENHRY and SYGVKD. CDR3 length: 14 amino acids. The CDR3 DNA reads as TGTGCCATCAGTGGGCCAACCACTAACTATGGCTACACCTTC. It specifies CAISGPTTNYGYTF.

The V gene is TRBV11-2, the J gene TRBJ2-7, with 9 nucleotides matching TRBD1. With 5 bases clipped from V and 4 bases from J, the junction kept 3 bases outside the gene matches. Germline lookup yields CDR1 SGHAT and CDR2 FQNNGV. The CDR3 is 13 residues long. The CDR3 bases are TGTGCCAGCAGCCGACAGGGGGGATACGAGCAGTACTTC. As protein: CASSRQGGYEQYF.

CDR3 region: CASSHSGTGINTEAFF. In DNA, the CDR3 is TGTGCCAGCAGCCATTCCGGGACAGGGATAAACACTGAAGCTTTCTTT. This chain connects TRBV13 to TRBJ1-1, with 9 bases that match TRBD1. The J segment lost 2 bases and the V segment lost 5 bases, leaving 9 bases of the junction unmatched. CDR1 and CDR2 from the germline V gene are PRHDT and FYEKMQ (reference sequence). CDR3 length: 16 residues.

V usage is TRBV27 and J usage is TRBJ2-6, with TRBD1 matching 7 bases. CDR3 length: 18 residues. V was pared by 3 bases and J by 1 base, with 9 bases of the junction left unmatched. The germline CDR1 and CDR2 sequences are MNHEY and SMNVEV (reference sequence). DNA of the CDR3: TGTGCCAGCAGTTTTCGGACAGGAGGAGTTTCTGGGGCCAACGTCCTGACTTTC. Residues: CASSFRTGGVSGANVLTF.

The gene calls are TRBV12-5 and TRBJ2-3; possibly TRBD2 for D (7 bases). The CDR3 extends over 15 amino acids. The V end was cut by 0 bases, the J end by 3 bases, with 10 bases between. Germline CDR1 reads LGHNT; CDR2 reads FRNRAP. CDR3 nucleotide sequence: TGTGCTAGTGGTTTGGTAGGGGGGGCGACAGATACGCAGTATTTT. Translation gives CASGLVGGATDTQYF.

The genes are TRBV11-2 and TRBJ2-2, with a weak D call TRBD2 (5 bases). Per the germline V gene, CDR1 is SGHAT and CDR2 is FQNNGV. V was clipped by 4 bases and J by 2 bases, with 14 bases between them. The CDR3 has 16 residues. CDR3 residues: CASSSTSRGNTGELFF. Here the CDR3 DNA reads TGTGCCAGCAGCTCGACAAGCCGGGGTAACACCGGGGAGCTGTTTTTT.

The chain links TRBV7-8 to TRBJ2-1; TRBD2 aligns across 8 bases. V lost 0 bases, J lost 4 bases, and 8 bases stayed unmatched. Germline CDR1 reads SGHVS; CDR2 reads FQNEAQ. The CDR3 runs 17 residues. The CDR3 sequence: CASSLAKSGGRYNEQFF. As DNA, the CDR3 is TGTGCCAGCAGCTTAGCAAAGTCGGGGGGGAGATACAATGAGCAGTTCTTC.

CDR3 bases: TGTGCCAGCAGGCCGGGACAGGGTTCCTACGAGCAGTACTTC. Its protein product is CASRPGQGSYEQYF. V is TRBV6-6 and J is TRBJ2-7; 9 positions agree with TRBD1. The V gene end was trimmed by 6 bases and the J gene end by 1 base; junction bases not matched to a gene: 4. CDR1 is MNHNY and CDR2 is SVGAGI in the germline V gene (reference sequence). The CDR3 consists of 14 residues.

The genes are TRBV5-4 and TRBJ2-3, with D possibly being TRBD2 (7 bases). The V gene's germline CDR1 is SGHNT and CDR2 YYREEE (reference sequence). V gave up 6 bases and J gave up 4 bases, with 15 bases separating them. This CDR3 comprises 14 residues. The CDR3 protein is CASTWGGRSDTQYF. CDR3 nucleotides: TGTGCCAGCACCTGGGGGGGGCGATCAGATACGCAGTATTTT.